This T cell receptor (beta chain) emerged from a study of shared clonotypes between healthy human individuals (dated by TCRdb to about 2020). As for the study more broadly: A few men and two women, aged 18 to 49 years, made up the cohort. For each donor, CD4 naive and CD4 memory were each run on three plates, CD8 naive on two plates, and CD8 memory on one plate. To estimate repertoire size and how much clonotype sharing occurs between individuals, the study deeply sequenced the blood TCR repertoires of five healthy adults. To increase sequencing depth and limit assay-specific biases, TCR repertoire library preparation and sequencing were carried out by different laboratories using diverse techniques. Per donor, leukapheresis produced somewhere between about 0.94 and 9 billion PBMCs.

CDR1 and CDR2 were assigned from the germline V gene as SGHAT and FQNNGV. V is clipped by 5 bases and J by 0 bases, and the sequence between their germline boundaries is 17 bases long. The CDR3 contains 17 residues, cysteine and phenylalanine counted. The DNA shown is the 51-base CDR3, in frame from base 1. Results the study describes overall, beyond this receptor: Because the study included only a small number of donors, the genetic and exposure-history diversity represented was limited. Naive subsets generally had larger estimated clonotype richness than memory subsets did. Only blood was sampled, and tissue TCR repertoires likely differ from those in blood. Pairwise subsampling indicated that sequencing depth was expected to affect the degree of clonotype sharing among donors. Even with the large sequencing depth, rarefaction of the sorted-subset datasets indicated that sequencing was incomplete. Across a few donors, approximately 5% of naive CD4, roughly 3.5% of naive CD8, under 2.5% of memory CD4, and approximately 0.4% of memory CD8 clonotypes were shared. Higher generation probabilities were observed for clonotypes shared by all four sorted-subset donors than for non-shared clonotypes.

The donors were healthy, HIV-negative adults who had no recently reported acute infections or vaccinations. All donors were Caucasian adults living in Nashville, Tennessee, USA. CD4+ T cells were enriched by magnetic negative selection, after which naive cells were positively selected on CD45RA and the negative fraction was taken as the memory subset. Blood was collected by leukapheresis, and PBMCs were isolated by Ficoll-Histopaque density gradient centrifugation and then cryopreserved in liquid nitrogen vapor phase. Analytical flow cytometry was used to check the purity and quantity of every magnetically sorted T cell population. From each sorted fraction, genomic DNA was isolated and quantified by UV absorbance on a Nanodrop 2000c. With regard to this clone: Its antigen specificity is not known. Per-base qualities were not stored, and no clone one base away is much larger.

Using the deep immunoSEQ assay, multiplex PCR amplified TCR CDR3 regions from genomic DNA. Extracted genomic DNA from each cell subset was distributed evenly across all wells of several immunoSEQ 96-well plates, and each plate was treated as a replicate. For sorted subsets, each replicate PCR was loaded with approximately 0.2 ug genomic DNA, equivalent to 30,000 to 35,000 T cell genomes. Purified libraries were measured with a Qubit 3.0 fluorometer, size-checked on a Bioanalyzer 2100, and measured again with the KAPA Library Quantification kit. Each immunoSEQ 96-well plate was sequenced on its own single-read 150-cycle Illumina NextSeq 550 flow cell. Turning to the authors' computational methods: Because only junctional sequences without quality scores were contained in the immunoSEQ output, filtering matching that applied to full-length reads could not be performed. Sequences were annotated with PyIR, a Python wrapper for IgBLAST v1.9, and V/J genes and CDR3 were assigned using IMGT germline references. Reads were removed for weak V/J assignments (E-value above 1e-6), missing CDR3, stop codons, out-of-frame junctions, or ambiguous translated residues. A V3J clonotype was defined by an identical inferred V gene, J gene, and CDR3 amino acid sequence. Percentage overlap between repertoires was calculated by dividing the number of shared unique clonotypes by the size of the smaller repertoire. Richness of each repertoire was evaluated using RTK rarefaction, the Chao1 estimator, and Recon v2.1 estimates of unobserved clonotypes. OLGA was used to compute generation probabilities for all TCRbeta clonotypes that the gDNA method yielded from a handful of donors. TCRdb holds this immuneACCESS table with in-frame rearrangements only. Some clones are missing; in checked studies, unresolved V genes explain under half, and the rest has no known cause. V, J and clone size reflect that table, while D and trimming were determined from the DNA. Here the sample has a few million clones; under 97% occur a single time. The top ten clones comprise roughly 0.13% of the sample.

Rearrangement joined TRBV11-2 to TRBJ1-5, and possibly TRBD1, on 5 matching bases. The sequence was obtained from a man between 18 and 29 years old in good health. Source material: naive CD4+ T cells sorted from blood. Per the publication, the cell subset or site label means: CD45RA+ positively selected. The DNA reads as follows: TGTGCCAGCAGCCCCCTATCCGGGGGTAATAGCAATCAGCCCCAGCATTTT. It translates to CASSPLSGGNSNQPQHF.